The T cell receptor (beta chain) under discussion was sequenced for a study of vaccination effects on CD4 cells after COVID-19. With the ViraFEST assay, the study expanded antigen-specific CD4+ T cells using viral peptide pools, then sequenced them. Isolating CD4+ T cells followed less than 12 days of culture. Either the BNT162b2 or mRNA-1273 vaccine was given to participants in two doses. Clones were read by immunoSEQ multiplex PCR, and TCRdb kept only the in-frame ones, dropping some. The sample contains some 30,000 clones, 74% of which appear only once. Notes on this clone: The antigen remains unidentified.

The TCR comes from a human donor who received a COVID-19 vaccine. The source material was CD4+ T cells from PBMCs cultured with HCoV-229E spike peptides, sampled after COVID-19 vaccination.

The CDR3 DNA reads TGCGCCAGCAGCTCGACAGTTTCTAGCGGGAGCGGAGAGACCCAGTACTTC. Amino acids: CASSSTVSSGSGETQYF. The V and J genes are TRBV5-1 and TRBJ2-5; TRBD2 matches at 10 bases. Per germline, CDR1 SGHRS and CDR2 YFSETQ. V shed 3 bases, J shed 4 bases, and the junction held 12 bases outside the gene matches. The CDR3 contains 17 residues.